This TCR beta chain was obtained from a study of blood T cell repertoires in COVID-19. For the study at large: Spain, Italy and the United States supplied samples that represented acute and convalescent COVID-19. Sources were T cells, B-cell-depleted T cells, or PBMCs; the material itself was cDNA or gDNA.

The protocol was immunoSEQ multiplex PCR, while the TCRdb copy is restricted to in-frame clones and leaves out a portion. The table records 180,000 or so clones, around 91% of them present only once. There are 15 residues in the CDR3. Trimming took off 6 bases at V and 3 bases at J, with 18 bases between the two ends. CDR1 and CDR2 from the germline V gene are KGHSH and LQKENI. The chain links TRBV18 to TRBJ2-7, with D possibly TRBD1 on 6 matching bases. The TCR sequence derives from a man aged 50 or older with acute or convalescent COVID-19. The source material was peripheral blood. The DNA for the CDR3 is TGTGCCAGCTCCCCCTTCACAGGGAAATTCTACGAGCAGTACTTC. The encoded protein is CASSPFTGKFYEQYF.